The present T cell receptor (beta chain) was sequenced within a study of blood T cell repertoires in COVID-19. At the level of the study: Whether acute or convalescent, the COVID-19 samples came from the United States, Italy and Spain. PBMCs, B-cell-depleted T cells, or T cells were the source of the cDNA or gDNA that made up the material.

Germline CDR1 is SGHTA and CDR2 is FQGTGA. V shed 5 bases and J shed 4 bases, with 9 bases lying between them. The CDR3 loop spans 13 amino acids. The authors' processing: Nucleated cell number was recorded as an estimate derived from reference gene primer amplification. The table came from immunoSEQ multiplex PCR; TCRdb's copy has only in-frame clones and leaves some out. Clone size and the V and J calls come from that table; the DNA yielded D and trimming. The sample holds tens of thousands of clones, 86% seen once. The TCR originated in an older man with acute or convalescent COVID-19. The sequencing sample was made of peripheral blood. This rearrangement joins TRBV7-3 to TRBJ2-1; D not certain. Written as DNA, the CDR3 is TGTGCCAGCAGCCCGACTGGGTACAATGAGCAGTTCTTC. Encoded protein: CASSPTGYNEQFF.